This T cell receptor (beta chain) was sequenced for a study of shared clonotypes between healthy human individuals. Study-wide results and limits: Naive subsets usually exceeded memory subsets in estimated richness.

The CDR3 loop spans 15 amino acids. V was shortened by 0 bases and J by 5 bases, with 15 bases between the two germline ends. CDR1 and CDR2 (germline): SGHKS, YYEKEE (reference sequence). As for this clone: Its antigen remains unidentified.

Only in-frame clones appear in the TCRdb table, and some are missing; sequencing was by immunoSEQ multiplex PCR. The table lists about 1,800,000 clones, about 95% of them singletons. Terminally differentiated effector memory CD45RA+ cells were left out of the naive CD8 fraction, which was CD45RO-negative and positively selected for CCR7. The sequenced sample consisted of naive CD8+ T cells sorted from blood. The receptor's source is a man between 18 and 35 years old in good health. The rearrangement links TRBV5-5 to TRBJ2-7, with a possible D match to TRBD2 (5 bases). CDR3 nucleotide sequence: TGTGCCAGCAGCTTGGAGGTAGCGTTGGTCCACGAGCAGTACTTC. It translates to CASSLEVALVHEQYF.